The present entry profiles one T cell receptor (beta chain) with its context. Antigen: not known. This entry is derived from a study of T cells in narcolepsy. Study summary: Patients with NT1 or NT2 and healthy control donors were enrolled. General study points: Reportedly, autoreactive clonotypes were serially detected in patients' blood but not controls'. Autoreactive HCRT-specific and TRIB2-specific clonotypes were marked in same-patient CSF-versus-blood CD4+ comparisons.

Sequenced by immunoSEQ multiplex PCR; TCRdb stores in-frame clones only, minus some. The sample holds tens of thousands of clones; 80% to 85% are singletons and the top ten take under 0.8%. Germline CDR1 reads SGHRS; CDR2 reads YFSETQ. This CDR3 region has 17 residues. V was clipped by 0 bases and J by 6 bases; unmatched bases: 10. V usage is TRBV5-1 and J usage is TRBJ2-1, with 9 bases matching TRBD2. Specimen: memory (CD45RA-) CD4+ T cells from blood. This clonotype was sampled from a human donor in good health. In DNA, the CDR3 is TGCGCCAGCAGCTTGGCCTTCGGCGGGGGGGCTGGCAATGAGCAGTTCTTC. Translating gives CASSLAFGGGAGNEQFF.